This record concerns one T cell receptor (beta chain) sequence. As processed by the authors: Amplifying reference gene primers gave estimates of nucleated cell counts. The protocol was immunoSEQ multiplex PCR, while the TCRdb copy is restricted to in-frame clones and leaves out a portion. V, J and clone size reflect that table, while D and trimming were determined from the DNA. In the table there are 95,000 to 150,000 clones, about three quarters of which are singletons. This CDR3 has 12 residues. Germline V gene sequence: CDR1 SGHRS, CDR2 YFSETQ. V shed 4 bases and J shed 10 bases, with 12 bases lying between them. The data were taken from a study of blood T cell repertoires in COVID-19. Study summary: Sample material is recorded as cDNA or gDNA derived from T cells, B-cell-depleted T cells, or PBMCs.

The sample taken for sequencing was peripheral blood. The TCR sequence derives from a human donor with acute or convalescent COVID-19. The donor label of this sample is uncertain. The chain has TRBV5-1 and TRBJ2-1, with a weak D call TRBD2 (6 bases). CDR3 loop: CASSPEGWEQFF. For the CDR3, the DNA is TGCGCCAGCAGCCCGGAGGGTTGGGAGCAGTTCTTC.